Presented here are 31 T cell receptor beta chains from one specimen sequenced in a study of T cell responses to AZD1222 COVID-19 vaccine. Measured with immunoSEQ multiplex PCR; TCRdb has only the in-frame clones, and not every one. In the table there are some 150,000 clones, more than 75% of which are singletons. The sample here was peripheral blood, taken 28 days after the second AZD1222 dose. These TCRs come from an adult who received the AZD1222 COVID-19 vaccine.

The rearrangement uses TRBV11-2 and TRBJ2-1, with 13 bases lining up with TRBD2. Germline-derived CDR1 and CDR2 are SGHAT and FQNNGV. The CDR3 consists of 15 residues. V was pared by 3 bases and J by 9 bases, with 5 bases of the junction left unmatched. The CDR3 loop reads CASSFGTSGKVEQFF. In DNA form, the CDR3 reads TGTGCCAGCAGCTTCGGGACTAGCGGGAAGGTTGAGCAGTTCTTC. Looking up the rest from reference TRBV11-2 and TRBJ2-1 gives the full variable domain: EAGVAQSPRYKIIEKRQSVAFWCNPISGHATLYWYQQILGQGPKLLIQFQNNGVVDDSQLPKDRFSAERLKGVDSTLKIQPAKLEDSAVYLCASSFGTSGKVEQFFGPGTRLTVL.

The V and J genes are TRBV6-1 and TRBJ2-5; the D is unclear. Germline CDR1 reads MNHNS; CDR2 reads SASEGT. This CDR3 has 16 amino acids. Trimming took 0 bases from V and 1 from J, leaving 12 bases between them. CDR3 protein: CASSEALQASQETQYF. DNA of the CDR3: TGTGCCAGCAGTGAAGCGCTTCAGGCCAGCCAAGAGACCCAGTACTTC.

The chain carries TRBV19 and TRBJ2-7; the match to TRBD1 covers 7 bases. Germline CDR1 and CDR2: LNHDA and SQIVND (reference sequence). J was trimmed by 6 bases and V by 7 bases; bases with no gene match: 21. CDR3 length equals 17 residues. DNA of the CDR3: TGTGCCAGTATAAAGGGGGCCAGAAATCTAGCTCCCAGCGAGCAGTACTTC. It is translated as CASIKGARNLAPSEQYF.

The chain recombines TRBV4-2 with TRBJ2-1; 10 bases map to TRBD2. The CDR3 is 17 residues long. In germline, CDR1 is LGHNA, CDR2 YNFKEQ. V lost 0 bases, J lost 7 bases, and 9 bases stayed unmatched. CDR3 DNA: TGTGCCAGCAGCCAAGAGAATCTAGCGGGAGTGAGAAATGAGCAGTTCTTC. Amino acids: CASSQENLAGVRNEQFF.

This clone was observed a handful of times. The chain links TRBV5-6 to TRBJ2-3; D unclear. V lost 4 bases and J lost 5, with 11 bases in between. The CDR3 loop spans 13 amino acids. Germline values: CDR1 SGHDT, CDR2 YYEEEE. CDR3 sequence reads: CASSPRGQDTQYF. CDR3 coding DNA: TGTGCCAGCAGCCCCCGCGGTCAAGATACGCAGTATTTT.

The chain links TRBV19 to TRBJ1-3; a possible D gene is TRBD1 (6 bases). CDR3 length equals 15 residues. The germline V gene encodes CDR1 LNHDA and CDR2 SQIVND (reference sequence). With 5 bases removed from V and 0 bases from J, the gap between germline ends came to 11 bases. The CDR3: CASSAGDTSGNTIYF. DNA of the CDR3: TGTGCCAGTAGTGCGGGGGACACCTCTGGAAACACCATATATTTT.

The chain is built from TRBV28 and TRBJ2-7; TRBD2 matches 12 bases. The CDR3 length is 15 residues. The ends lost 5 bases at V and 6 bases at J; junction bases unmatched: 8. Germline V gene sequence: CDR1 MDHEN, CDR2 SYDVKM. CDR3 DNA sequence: TGTGCCAGCAGTACAGCTAGCGGGAGGGCCGGCGAGCAGTACTTC. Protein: CASSTASGRAGEQYF.

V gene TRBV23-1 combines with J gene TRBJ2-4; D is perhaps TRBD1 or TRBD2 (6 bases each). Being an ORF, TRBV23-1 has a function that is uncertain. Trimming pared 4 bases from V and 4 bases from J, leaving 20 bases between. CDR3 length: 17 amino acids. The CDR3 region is CASSPRGAEDRKNIQYF. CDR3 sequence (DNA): TGCGCCAGCAGTCCTAGGGGGGCGGAGGATAGGAAAAACATTCAGTACTTC.

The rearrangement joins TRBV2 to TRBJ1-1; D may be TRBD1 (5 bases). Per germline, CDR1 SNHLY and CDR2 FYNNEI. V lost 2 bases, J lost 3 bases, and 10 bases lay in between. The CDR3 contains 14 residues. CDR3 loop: CASSELRGDTEAFF. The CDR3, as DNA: TGTGCCAGCAGTGAACTAAGAGGGGACACTGAAGCTTTCTTT.

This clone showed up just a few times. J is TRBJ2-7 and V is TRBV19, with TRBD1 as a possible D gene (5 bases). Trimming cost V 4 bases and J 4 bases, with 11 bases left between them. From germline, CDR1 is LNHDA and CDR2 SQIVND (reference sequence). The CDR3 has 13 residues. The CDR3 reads CASSRTQDYEQYF. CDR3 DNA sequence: TGTGCCAGTAGTAGAACACAGGATTACGAGCAGTACTTC.

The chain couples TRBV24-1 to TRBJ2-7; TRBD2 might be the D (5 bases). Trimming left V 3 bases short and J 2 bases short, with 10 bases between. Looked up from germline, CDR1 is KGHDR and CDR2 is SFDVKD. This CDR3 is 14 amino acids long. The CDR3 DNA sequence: TGTGCCACCAGTGATAAACGGGATCCCTACGAGCAGTACTTC. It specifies CATSDKRDPYEQYF.

Written as DNA, the CDR3 is TGTGCCAGCAGCACACCGGGCCGGACTGAAGCTTTCTTT. Encoded protein: CASSTPGRTEAFF. The chain employs TRBV7-2 and TRBJ1-1; D is uncertain. Trimming shortened V by 5 bases and J by 5 bases, and 12 bases separated the two germline ends. The CDR3 is 13 amino acids. CDR1 SGHTA and CDR2 FQGNSA come from the germline V gene.

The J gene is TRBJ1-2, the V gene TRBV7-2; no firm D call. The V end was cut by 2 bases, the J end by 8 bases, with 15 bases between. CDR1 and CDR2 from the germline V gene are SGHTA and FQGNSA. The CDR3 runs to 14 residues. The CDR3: CASSLYNIGEGYTF. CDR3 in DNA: TGTGCCAGCAGCTTATATAATATCGGGGAGGGCTACACCTTC.

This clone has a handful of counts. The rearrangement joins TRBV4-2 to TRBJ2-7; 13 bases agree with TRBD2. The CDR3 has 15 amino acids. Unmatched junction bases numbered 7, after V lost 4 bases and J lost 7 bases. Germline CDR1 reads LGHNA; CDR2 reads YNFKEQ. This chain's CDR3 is CASSPLAGGPLEQYF. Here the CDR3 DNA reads TGTGCCAGCAGCCCACTAGCGGGAGGGCCGCTGGAGCAGTACTTC.

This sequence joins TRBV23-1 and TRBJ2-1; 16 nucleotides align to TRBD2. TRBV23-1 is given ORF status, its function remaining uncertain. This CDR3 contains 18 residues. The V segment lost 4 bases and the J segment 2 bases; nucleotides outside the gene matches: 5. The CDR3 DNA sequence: TGCGCCAGCAGTCCTGGGACTAGCGGGAGGGGGCCCTACAATGAGCAGTTCTTC. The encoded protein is CASSPGTSGRGPYNEQFF.

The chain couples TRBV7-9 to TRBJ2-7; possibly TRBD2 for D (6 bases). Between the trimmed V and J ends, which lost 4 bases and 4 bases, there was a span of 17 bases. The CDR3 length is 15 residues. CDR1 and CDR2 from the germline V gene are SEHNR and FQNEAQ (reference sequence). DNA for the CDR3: TGTGCCAGCAGCTCCTTAGGGGAGGCCTCTTACGAGCAGTACTTC. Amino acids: CASSSLGEASYEQYF.

The CDR3 DNA follows: TGTGCCAGCAGCCTCGGTTACCCAAACTACGAGCAGTACTTC. Translation: CASSLGYPNYEQYF. The chain is built from TRBV7-9 and TRBJ2-7; D call uncertain. The V end was cut by 5 bases, the J end by 3 bases, with 14 bases between. The CDR3 is made up of 14 amino acids. Germline loops: CDR1 SEHNR, CDR2 FQNEAQ (reference sequence). Drawing the rest from reference TRBV7-9 and TRBJ2-7, the complete variable domain is DTGVSQNPRHKITKRGQNVTFRCDPISEHNRLYWYRQTLGQGPEFLTYFQNEAQLEKSRLLSDRFSAERPKGSFSTLEIQRTEQGDSAMYLCASSLGYPNYEQYFGPGTRLTVT.

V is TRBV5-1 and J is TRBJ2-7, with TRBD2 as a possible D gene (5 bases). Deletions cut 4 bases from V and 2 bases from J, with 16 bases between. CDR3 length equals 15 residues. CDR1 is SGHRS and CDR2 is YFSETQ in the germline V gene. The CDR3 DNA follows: TGCGCCAGCAGCCCTTCGAATAGCGTAACCTACGAGCAGTACTTC. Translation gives CASSPSNSVTYEQYF.

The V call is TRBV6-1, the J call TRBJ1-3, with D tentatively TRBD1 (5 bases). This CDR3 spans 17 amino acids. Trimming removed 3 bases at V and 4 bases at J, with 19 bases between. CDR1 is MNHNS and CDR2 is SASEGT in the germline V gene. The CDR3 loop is CASSDQPQAQWGNTIYF. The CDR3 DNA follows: TGTGCCAGCAGTGACCAACCACAGGCCCAGTGGGGAAACACCATATATTTT.

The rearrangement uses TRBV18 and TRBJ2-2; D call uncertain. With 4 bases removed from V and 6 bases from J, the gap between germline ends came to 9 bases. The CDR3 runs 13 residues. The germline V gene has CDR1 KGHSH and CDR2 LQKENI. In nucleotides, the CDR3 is TGTGCCAGCTCACTGAGCAGCCCCGGGGAGCTGTTTTTT. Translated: CASSLSSPGELFF.

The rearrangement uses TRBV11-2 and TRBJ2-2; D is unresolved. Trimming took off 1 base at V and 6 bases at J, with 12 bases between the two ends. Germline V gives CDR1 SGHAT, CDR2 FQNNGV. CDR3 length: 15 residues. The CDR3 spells CASSLGTGLAGELFF. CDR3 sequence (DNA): TGTGCCAGCAGCTTAGGCACCGGGTTGGCCGGGGAGCTGTTTTTT.

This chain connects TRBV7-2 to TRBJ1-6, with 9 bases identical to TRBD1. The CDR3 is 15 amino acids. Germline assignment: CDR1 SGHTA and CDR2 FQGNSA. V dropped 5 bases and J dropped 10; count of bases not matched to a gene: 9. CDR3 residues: CASSPYRDRVSPLHF. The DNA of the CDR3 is TGTGCCAGCAGCCCCTACCGGGACAGGGTGTCACCCCTCCACTTT.

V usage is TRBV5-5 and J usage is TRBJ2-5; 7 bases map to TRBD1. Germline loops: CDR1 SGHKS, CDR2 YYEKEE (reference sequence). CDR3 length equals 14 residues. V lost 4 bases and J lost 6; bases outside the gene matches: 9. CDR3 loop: CASSGLTGWQTQYF. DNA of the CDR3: TGTGCCAGCAGCGGGTTGACAGGGTGGCAGACCCAGTACTTC.

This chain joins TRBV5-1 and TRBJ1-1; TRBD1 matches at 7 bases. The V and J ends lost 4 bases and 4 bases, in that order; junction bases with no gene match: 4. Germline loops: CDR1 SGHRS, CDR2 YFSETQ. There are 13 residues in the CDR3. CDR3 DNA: TGCGCCAGCAGCCCCAGGGGGGGCACTGAAGCTTTCTTT. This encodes CASSPRGGTEAFF.

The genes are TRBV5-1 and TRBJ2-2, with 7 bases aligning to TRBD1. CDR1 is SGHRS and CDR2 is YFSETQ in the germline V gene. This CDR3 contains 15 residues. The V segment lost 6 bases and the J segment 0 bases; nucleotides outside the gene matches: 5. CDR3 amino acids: CASKGAAANTGELFF. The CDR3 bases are TGCGCCAGCAAGGGGGCAGCCGCGAACACCGGGGAGCTGTTTTTT.

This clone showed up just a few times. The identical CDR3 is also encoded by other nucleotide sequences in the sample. CDR3 coding DNA: TGTGCCAGCAGTTCGAACTATGGCTACACCTTC. It codes for CASSSNYGYTF. The rearrangement uses TRBV28 and TRBJ1-2; D remains unclear. Per germline, CDR1 MDHEN and CDR2 SYDVKM. This CDR3 is 11 amino acids long. Trimming removed 4 bases at V and 2 bases at J, with 2 bases between.

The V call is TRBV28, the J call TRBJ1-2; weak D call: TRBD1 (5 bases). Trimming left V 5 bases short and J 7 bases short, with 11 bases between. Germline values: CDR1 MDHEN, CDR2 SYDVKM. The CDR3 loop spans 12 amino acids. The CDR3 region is CASSSGAFGYTF. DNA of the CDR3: TGTGCCAGCAGTAGCGGGGCGTTTGGCTACACCTTC.

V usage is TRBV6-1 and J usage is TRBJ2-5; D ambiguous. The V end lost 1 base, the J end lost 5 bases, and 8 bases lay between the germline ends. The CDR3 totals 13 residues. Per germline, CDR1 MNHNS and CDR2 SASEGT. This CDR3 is CASSEGPKETQYF. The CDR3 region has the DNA TGTGCCAGCAGTGAAGGTCCGAAGGAGACCCAGTACTTC.

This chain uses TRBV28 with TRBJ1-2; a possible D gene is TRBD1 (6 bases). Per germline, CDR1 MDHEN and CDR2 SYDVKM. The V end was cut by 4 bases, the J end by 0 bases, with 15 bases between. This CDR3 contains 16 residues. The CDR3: CASSSPDRNTNYGYTF. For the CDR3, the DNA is TGTGCCAGCAGTTCCCCGGACAGAAATACTAACTATGGCTACACCTTC.

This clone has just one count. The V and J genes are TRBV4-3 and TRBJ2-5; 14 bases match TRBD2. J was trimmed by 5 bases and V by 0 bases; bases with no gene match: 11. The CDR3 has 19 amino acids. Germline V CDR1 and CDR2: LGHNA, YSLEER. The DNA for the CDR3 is TGCGCCAGCAGCCAAGATTCTCCGGGACTAGCGGGAGTGGGGGAGACCCAGTACTTC. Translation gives CASSQDSPGLAGVGETQYF.

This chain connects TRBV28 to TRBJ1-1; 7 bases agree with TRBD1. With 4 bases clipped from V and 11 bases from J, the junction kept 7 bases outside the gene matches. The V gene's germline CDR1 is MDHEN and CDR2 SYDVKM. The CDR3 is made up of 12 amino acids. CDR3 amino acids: CASSSEGALAFF. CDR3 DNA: TGTGCCAGCAGTTCCGAGGGGGCCCTGGCTTTCTTT.